This entry describes one TCR beta chain. Its target is not known. The CDR3 consists of 15 residues. V shed 1 base, J shed 1 base, and the junction held 3 bases outside the gene matches. Germline V gene lookup returns CDR1 LNHDA and CDR2 SQIVND (reference sequence). These data are taken from a study of cytomegalovirus exposure and HLA in healthy donors. Findings and limits, study-wide: Some V segments (TRBV6-2 and TRBV6-3 among them) were excluded as indistinguishable. Researchers reported in a later analysis that common viral pathogens appeared linked to several top clusters. According to reports, the classifier identified cytomegalovirus status with high specificity and sensitivity.

PCR involved 60 Vbeta and 13 Jbeta primers. Libraries were prepared by immunoSEQ multiplex PCR; TCRdb keeps only in-frame clonotypes and omits some of them. The data hold more than 100,000 clones, with around 69% observed a single time. Source material: PBMCs. This TCR was sampled from a woman in her forties in good health and CMV-seropositive. The chain carries TRBV19 and TRBJ1-1; 7 bases match TRBD1. The CDR3 spells CASSIGGTANTEAFF. The CDR3 DNA reads as TGTGCCAGTAGTATAGGCGGGACAGCGAACACTGAAGCTTTCTTT. Combining the CDR3 with reference TRBV19 and TRBJ1-1 gives the whole variable domain DGGITQSPKYLFRKEGQNVTLSCEQNLNHDAMYWYRQDPGQGLRLIYYSQIVNDFQKGDIAEGYSVSREKKESFPLTVTSAQKNPTAFYLCASSIGGTANTEAFFGQGTRLTVV.